This T cell receptor (beta chain) came from a study of cytotoxic CD8 clonotypes in ibrutinib-treated CLL. In the study overall: For this cohort, patients were roughly 10 relapsed/refractory and about 14 treatment-naive, while about 17 were IGHV unmutated. By median approximately 63 months, 12 had progressed and about 15 stayed remitted; responses had been 2 complete and roughly 24 partial. Treatment had run for a median 12 months, range 6 to 36, when response samples were taken. Study-wide results and limits: Clonality was higher at ibrutinib response and returned toward baseline at progression.

This clone was seen once. As yet, its antigen is unknown. Profiled with immunoSEQ multiplex PCR; TCRdb holds only in-frame clones, not every one. Of fewer than 35,000 clones listed, 69% are singletons. This receptor was taken from a human donor with chronic lymphocytic leukemia. The sample was PBMCs, taken before ibrutinib treatment.

CDR3 sequence reads: CASSDGLAGYFTDTQYF. The CDR3 region has the DNA TGTGCCAGCAGCGATGGACTAGCGGGATACTTTACAGATACGCAGTATTTT. V usage is TRBV9 and J usage is TRBJ2-3, with TRBD2 identical over 12 bases. The CDR3 is 17 amino acids. Trimming at V came to 3 bases and at J to 3 bases, leaving 8 bases not matched to a gene. The germline CDR1 and CDR2 sequences are SGDLS and YYNGEE.